These 12 T cell receptor beta chains originate from one sample sequenced in a study of shared clonotypes between healthy human individuals. Sequencing was performed with immunoSEQ multiplex PCR; in TCRdb, only in-frame clones are kept and a portion is missing. The repertoire holds about 690,000 clones, with 90% as singletons. The sequenced sample was memory CD8+ T cells from PBMCs. This sample's subset: CD45RO+ cells pooled with CCR7-negative TemRA cells. The receptors here all came from a man aged 18 to 29 in good health. Some clones in this sample may be carry-over from other donors' samples.

The V gene is TRBV27, the J gene TRBJ1-2, with no clear D. Trimming took 3 bases from V and 5 from J, leaving 13 bases between them. The germline V gene encodes CDR1 MNHEY and CDR2 SMNVEV (reference sequence). The length of the CDR3 is 14 residues. CDR3 in DNA: TGTGCCAGCAGTTTTCATGGCAGCCTGTATGGCTACACCTTC. It yields the protein CASSFHGSLYGYTF.

The chain links TRBV7-8 to TRBJ1-1, with D uncertain. Germline V gene data show CDR1 as SGHVS and CDR2 as FQNEAQ. Deletions cut 0 bases from V and 7 bases from J, with 9 bases between. The CDR3 has 13 amino acids. The CDR3 sequence: CASSLATIYEAFF. CDR3 DNA: TGTGCCAGCAGCTTAGCAACGATCTATGAAGCTTTCTTT.

The chain combines TRBV5-1 with TRBJ2-7, with 7 nucleotides matching TRBD1. The CDR3 consists of 13 residues. V was pared by 3 bases and J by 2 bases, with 2 bases of the junction left unmatched. From germline, CDR1 is SGHRS and CDR2 YFSETQ. The chain's CDR3 is CASSSQGAYEQYF. CDR3 nucleotide sequence: TGCGCCAGCAGCTCCCAGGGGGCCTACGAGCAGTACTTC.

This rearrangement joins TRBV7-6 to TRBJ1-2; D remains unclear. The germline V and J ends were trimmed by 5 bases and 4 bases, with 11 bases remaining between them. Germline V gene lookup returns CDR1 SGHVS and CDR2 FNYEAQ. The CDR3 sequence is 13 residues long. The CDR3 DNA follows: TGTGCCAGCAGCCCCGCAGCGGGCTATGGCTACACCTTC. Encoded protein: CASSPAAGYGYTF.

This clone is a singleton in its sample. J is TRBJ2-3 and V is TRBV7-2; D perhaps matches TRBD1 (6 bases). With 2 bases removed from V and 3 bases from J, the gap between germline ends came to 18 bases. Germline CDR1 SGHTA, CDR2 FQGNSA. This CDR3 region has 17 residues. CDR3 residues: CASSLPLTGQITDTQYF. The CDR3 bases are TGTGCCAGCAGCTTACCCCTTACGGGACAAATTACAGATACGCAGTATTTT.

V and J are TRBV5-1 and TRBJ2-1, with 10 bases identical to TRBD2. J lost 1 base, V lost 0 bases, and 16 bases had no gene match. CDR3 length equals 21 residues. The germline V gene encodes CDR1 SGHRS and CDR2 YFSETQ. The CDR3 sequence: CASSLAGRGLASKGSYNEQFF. CDR3 coding DNA: TGCGCCAGCAGCTTGGCCGGCAGGGGACTAGCGTCGAAGGGATCCTACAATGAGCAGTTCTTC.

This chain links TRBV4-3 with TRBJ2-4; D possibly corresponds to TRBD2 (7 bases). Germline CDR1 and CDR2: LGHNA and YSLEER. The length of the CDR3 is 16 residues. V was shortened by 1 base and J by 4 bases, with 14 bases between the two germline ends. This CDR3 reads CASSQGEGGVKNIQYF. The DNA for the CDR3 is TGCGCCAGCAGCCAAGGGGAAGGGGGGGTGAAAAACATTCAGTACTTC.

This rearrangement joins TRBV6-4 to TRBJ2-3, with D perhaps matching TRBD1 (6 bases). CDR3 size: 15 residues. The germline V gene encodes CDR1 MRHNA and CDR2 SNTAGT. Trimming stripped 3 bases from V and 2 bases from J, with 12 bases between. The CDR3 sequence is CASSEQGDNTDTQYF. DNA for the CDR3: TGTGCCAGCAGTGAACAGGGCGACAACACAGATACGCAGTATTTT.

The chain uses TRBV7-2 and TRBJ2-7; the D gene is possibly TRBD2 (6 bases). The CDR3 spans 17 residues. V lost 3 bases, J lost 0 bases, and 18 bases lay in between. Per the germline V gene, CDR1 is SGHTA and CDR2 is FQGNSA. CDR3 DNA sequence: TGTGCCAGCAGCTTCGCCGATACTAGCCTGAGCTCCTACGAGCAGTACTTC. Its translation: CASSFADTSLSSYEQYF.

The chain joins TRBV5-4 to TRBJ2-1; D assignment may be TRBD1 or TRBD2 (5 bases each). V lost 0 bases to trimming and J lost 7 bases, with 17 bases between them. The CDR3 is 16 amino acids. Germline CDR1 and CDR2: SGHNT and YYREEE (reference sequence). CDR3 amino acids: CASSLVGSGRPNEQFF. The CDR3 nucleotides read TGTGCCAGCAGCTTGGTCGGGTCAGGGAGACCAAATGAGCAGTTCTTC.

The chain recombines TRBV6-5 with TRBJ2-7; D is possibly TRBD1 or TRBD2 (7 bases each). The length of the CDR3 is 15 residues. Trimming stripped 7 bases from V and 5 bases from J, with 21 bases between. Germline CDR1 and CDR2: MNHEY and SVGAGI. This CDR3 is CASTLYRQGGHEQYF. The CDR3 nucleotides are TGTGCCAGCACTCTATATCGACAGGGAGGGCACGAGCAGTACTTC.

The V and J genes are TRBV10-3 and TRBJ2-5; D may be TRBD1 (6 bases). Deletions cut 4 bases from V and 5 bases from J, with 11 bases between. The CDR3 is made up of 13 amino acids. CDR1 and CDR2 (germline): ENHRY, SYGVKD. In DNA, the CDR3 is TGTGCCATCAGTGGCCCAGGGGAGGAGACCCAGTACTTC. Amino acid sequence: CAISGPGEETQYF.